The 5 T cell receptor beta chains below were found in one sample sequenced in a study of T cell repertoires in cytomegalovirus infection. TCRdb re-called the reads through MiXCR, storing one row per CDR3 protein. Of 200,000 to 300,000 distinct CDR3 sequences detected, roughly an eighth appear once; the ten largest clones hold 8.8%. The sample taken for sequencing was PBMCs. Receptors were obtained from a human donor in good health (CMV status not recorded). Some clones in this sample may be carry-over from other donors' samples.

The chain uses TRBV28 and TRBJ2-4; 9 bases line up with TRBD1. V lost 8 bases, J lost 9 bases, and 14 bases stayed unmatched. Germline V lookup: CDR1 MDHEN, CDR2 SYDVKM. This CDR3 has 15 residues. CDR3 in amino acids: CASHPLQGAGFIQYF. Here the CDR3 DNA reads TGTGCCAGCCATCCTCTACAGGGGGCCGGTTTCATTCAGTACTTC.

This clonotype was observed a few times. V usage is TRBV27 and J usage is TRBJ1-4, with a possible D match to TRBD1 (6 bases). Germline values: CDR1 MNHEY, CDR2 SMNVEV (reference sequence). V lost 5 bases and J 6 bases, leaving 10 bases between the germline ends. This CDR3 contains 13 residues. CDR3 sequence (DNA): TGTGCCAGCAGTCCGAGACAGGATGAAAAACTGTTTTTT. Translation gives CASSPRQDEKLFF.

The chain carries TRBV20-1 and TRBJ2-5, with D unclear. The germline CDR1 and CDR2 sequences are DFQATT and SNEGSKA (reference sequence). V was clipped by 3 bases and J by 4 bases, with 12 bases between them. The CDR3 covers 13 residues. The CDR3 sequence is CSASRVAGETQYF. The CDR3 DNA sequence: TGCAGTGCTAGTCGGGTAGCAGGAGAGACCCAGTACTTC.

Many counts were recorded for this clonotype. The gene calls are TRBV7-8 and TRBJ1-5; weak D call: TRBD1 (6 bases). The germline V and J ends were trimmed by 1 base and 1 base, with 14 bases remaining between them. The germline gives CDR1 SGHVS, CDR2 FQNEAQ. The CDR3 runs to 17 residues. CDR3 in amino acids: CASSLGRGMTSNQPQHF. In DNA, the CDR3 is TGTGCCAGCAGCTTAGGCAGGGGTATGACAAGCAATCAGCCCCAGCATTTT.

This clonotype was found a few times. The chain is built from TRBV7-2 and TRBJ2-2, with TRBD2 as a possible D gene (5 bases). V was trimmed by 5 bases and J by 2 bases, leaving 15 bases between them. Germline V gene data show CDR1 as SGHTA and CDR2 as FQGNSA. CDR3 size: 16 residues. This CDR3 reads CASSARGGSNTGELFF. CDR3 sequence (DNA): TGTGCCAGCAGCGCCAGAGGTGGGAGTAACACCGGGGAGCTGTTTTTT.